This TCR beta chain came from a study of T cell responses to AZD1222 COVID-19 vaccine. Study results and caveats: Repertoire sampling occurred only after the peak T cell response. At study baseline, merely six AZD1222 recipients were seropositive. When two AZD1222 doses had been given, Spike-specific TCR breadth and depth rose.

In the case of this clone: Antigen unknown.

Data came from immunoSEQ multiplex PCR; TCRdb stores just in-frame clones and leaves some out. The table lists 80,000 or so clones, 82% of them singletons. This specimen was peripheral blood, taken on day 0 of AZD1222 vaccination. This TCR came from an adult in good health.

The CDR3 loop reads CASSQTDRAGANVLTF. CDR3 in DNA: TGTGCCAGCAGCCAGACCGACAGGGCTGGGGCCAACGTCCTGACTTTC. This chain uses TRBV27 with TRBJ2-6; 7 nucleotides align to TRBD1. The CDR3 consists of 16 residues. The ends lost 6 bases at V and 2 bases at J; junction bases unmatched: 7. Germline-derived CDR1 and CDR2 are MNHEY and SMNVEV (reference sequence). Filled out from reference TRBV27 and TRBJ2-6, the complete variable domain reads EAQVTQNPRYLITVTGKKLTVTCSQNMNHEYMSWYRQDPGLGLRQIYYSMNVEVTDKGDVPEGYKVSRKEKRNFPLILESPSPNQTSLYFCASSQTDRAGANVLTFGAGSRLTVL.